The 9 T cell receptor beta chains below were found in one sample sequenced in a study of response to subunit inactivated influenza vaccine. TCRdb analysed the RT-PCR reads with MiXCR anew, one entry per CDR3 protein. This table has about 530,000 distinct CDR3 sequences, over 10% appearing once. Sequencing used PBMCs from blood, obtained around seven weeks after vaccination. The source of these receptors is a man aged 45-65 years who received an inactivated influenza vaccine.

J is TRBJ2-4 and V is TRBV11-2; D is possibly TRBD1 (6 bases). The CDR3 totals 17 residues. Between the trimmed V and J ends, which lost 4 bases and 0 bases, there was a span of 16 bases. Looked up from germline, CDR1 is SGHAT and CDR2 is FQNNGV. CDR3: CASSSGEWRIAKNIQYF. CDR3 nucleotide sequence: TGTGCCAGCAGCTCAGGGGAATGGAGGATAGCCAAAAACATTCAGTACTTC.

This chain uses TRBV6-2 or TRBV6-3 with TRBJ2-1, with D possibly TRBD2 on 5 matching bases. The CDR3 contains 12 residues. V was clipped by 2 bases and J by 12 bases, with 11 bases between them. Germline CDR1 is MNHEY and CDR2 is SVGEGT. The DNA for the CDR3 is TGTGCCAGCAGTTACGGAGGTAACAGGCAGTTCTTC. This gives the protein CASSYGGNRQFF.

V and J are TRBV4-3 and TRBJ1-5; 7 nucleotides line up with TRBD1. Losses at the gene ends were 0 bases for V and 4 bases for J; bases not matched to a gene: 3. Germline V gives CDR1 LGHNA, CDR2 YSLEER. The CDR3 is made up of 15 amino acids. This CDR3 reads CASSQDRGVNQPQHF. CDR3 bases: TGCGCCAGCAGCCAAGACAGGGGGGTAAATCAGCCCCAGCATTTT.

This chain joins TRBV7-9 and TRBJ2-5; no firm D call. V was pared by 4 bases and J by 3 bases, with 18 bases between. The CDR3 consists of 16 residues. The germline gives CDR1 SEHNR, CDR2 FQNEAQ (reference sequence). In DNA form, the CDR3 reads TGTGCCAGCAGCTCCTTTCCGTCCGTACAAAAAGAGACCCAGTACTTC. It codes for CASSSFPSVQKETQYF.

The chain employs TRBV7-9 and TRBJ1-1; D may be TRBD1 (5 bases). The germline V gene encodes CDR1 SEHNR and CDR2 FQNEAQ (reference sequence). Trimming pared 10 bases from V and 4 bases from J, leaving 19 bases between. The CDR3 length is 14 residues. The CDR3 DNA reads TGTGCCATCACCGCGGTAGGGGCGAGCACTGAAGCTTTCTTT. Amino acids: CAITAVGASTEAFF.

The chain combines TRBV12-3 or TRBV12-4 with TRBJ2-7; tentatively, D is TRBD1 or TRBD2 (5 bases each). The CDR3 contains 17 residues. V lost 5 bases and J 2 bases, leaving 22 bases between the germline ends. CDR3 residues: CASSGGPAALPTYEQYF. The CDR3 region has the DNA TGTGCCAGCAGTGGGGGACCTGCAGCCTTACCGACCTACGAGCAGTACTTC.

Many counts were recorded for this clonotype. This sequence joins TRBV29-1 and TRBJ2-5; D remains ambiguous. The CDR3 contains 13 residues. The V end lost 3 bases, the J end lost 2 bases, and 10 bases lay between the germline ends. Germline V gene data show CDR1 as SQVTM and CDR2 as ANQGSEA. CDR3 amino acids: CSVEPVPQETQYF. In DNA, the CDR3 is TGCAGCGTTGAGCCTGTCCCTCAAGAGACCCAGTACTTC.

This clonotype was observed a handful of times. As DNA, the CDR3 is TGTGCCAGCAGTCTGAACATCCGGGATGCTTCTTCCACGGATCAGCCCCAGCATTTT. Its protein product is CASSLNIRDASSTDQPQHF. The chain is built from TRBV28 and TRBJ1-5; D uncertain. Looked up from germline, CDR1 is MDHEN and CDR2 is SYDVKM. The CDR3 has 19 residues. V lost 5 bases and J lost 5, with 28 bases in between.

This clonotype occurred a few times. The junction departs from the called germline gene at one end, perhaps through a read error. V is TRBV20-1 and J is TRBJ2-3; 8 bases match TRBD2. Per germline, CDR1 DFQATT and CDR2 SNEGSKA (reference sequence). The CDR3 loop spans 17 amino acids. In DNA, the CDR3 is TGCTGTGCTAGAGATCCTTTAGAAGCGGGAGTGAAGGATACGCAGTATTTT. Amino acids: CCARDPLEAGVKDTQYF.